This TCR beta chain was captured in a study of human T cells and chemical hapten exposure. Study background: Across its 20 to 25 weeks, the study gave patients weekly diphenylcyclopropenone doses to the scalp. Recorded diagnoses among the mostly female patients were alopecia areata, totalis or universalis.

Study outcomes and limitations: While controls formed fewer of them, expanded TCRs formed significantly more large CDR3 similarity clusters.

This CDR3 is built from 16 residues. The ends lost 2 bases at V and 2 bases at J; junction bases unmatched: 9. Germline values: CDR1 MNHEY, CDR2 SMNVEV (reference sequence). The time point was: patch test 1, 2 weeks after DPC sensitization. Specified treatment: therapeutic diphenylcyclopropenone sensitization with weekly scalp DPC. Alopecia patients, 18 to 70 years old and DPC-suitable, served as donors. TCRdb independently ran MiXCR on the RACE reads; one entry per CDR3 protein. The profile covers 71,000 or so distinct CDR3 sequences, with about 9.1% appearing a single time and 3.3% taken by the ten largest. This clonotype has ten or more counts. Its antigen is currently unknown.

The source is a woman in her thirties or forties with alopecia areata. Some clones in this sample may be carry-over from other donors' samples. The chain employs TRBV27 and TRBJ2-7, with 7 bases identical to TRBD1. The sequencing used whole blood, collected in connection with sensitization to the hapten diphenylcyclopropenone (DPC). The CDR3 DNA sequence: TGTGCCAGCAGTTTAGCCGTGGGGACAGTCACCTACGAGCAGTACTTC. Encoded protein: CASSLAVGTVTYEQYF.